Each of the 14 T cell receptor beta chains below was sequenced from the same sample in a study of OX40 agonist ivuxolimab in advanced cancers. Sequencing was performed with immunoSEQ multiplex PCR; in TCRdb, only in-frame clones are kept and a portion is missing. The table records some 15,000 clones, 84% of them present only once. The starting material was CD4+ or CD8+ T cells sorted from blood, obtained in a trial of the OX40 agonist ivuxolimab. The receptors shown here come from an adult with an advanced solid tumor such as melanoma, head and neck, liver or kidney cancer.

This sequence joins TRBV30 and TRBJ1-2; D is unresolved. The V gene lost 1 base and the J gene lost 4 bases, with 7 bases spanning the gap. Germline V lookup: CDR1 GTSNPN, CDR2 SVGIG (reference sequence). The length of the CDR3 is 12 residues. CDR3 in DNA: TGTGCCTGGAGTGACGGGGTCTATGGCTACACCTTC. It encodes CAWSDGVYGYTF.

The rearrangement joins TRBV11-2 to TRBJ2-7, with TRBD2 matching over 7 bases. The junction had 13 bases not matched to a gene; V was cut back by 5 bases and J by 6 bases. Germline V gene lookup returns CDR1 SGHAT and CDR2 FQNNGV. The CDR3 consists of 15 residues. CDR3 DNA sequence: TGTGCCAGCAGCGCCAGACTAGCCTTCCCAGGCGAGCAGTACTTC. It specifies CASSARLAFPGEQYF.

The chain joins TRBV18 to TRBJ2-1; TRBD2 matches 8 bases. The CDR3 spans 13 residues. The germline CDR1 and CDR2 sequences are KGHSH and LQKENI. V dropped 2 bases and J dropped 7; count of bases not matched to a gene: 1. The CDR3 reads CASSPGTSNEQFF. CDR3 bases: TGTGCCAGCTCACCAGGGACTAGTAATGAGCAGTTCTTC.

This rearrangement joins TRBV27 to TRBJ1-5, with no clear D. CDR3 length equals 13 residues. Germline-derived CDR1 and CDR2 are MNHEY and SMNVEV (reference sequence). Trimming pared 3 bases from V and 7 bases from J, leaving 10 bases between. The CDR3 coding sequence is TGTGCCAGCAGTTTTACGGGAGGACAGCCCCAGCATTTT. Its protein is CASSFTGGQPQHF.

The J gene is TRBJ1-6, the V gene TRBV30; D remains unclear. Per the germline V gene, CDR1 is GTSNPN and CDR2 is SVGIG (reference sequence). The V and J ends lost 1 base and 2 bases respectively, with 6 bases between them. This CDR3 is built from 14 residues. CDR3 sequence: CAWSGGTYNSPLHF. In nucleotides, the CDR3 is TGTGCCTGGAGTGGGGGAACCTATAATTCACCCCTCCACTTT.

This clone was seen a single time. This chain connects TRBV4-3 to TRBJ2-7, with 10 bases lining up with TRBD2. The CDR3 consists of 16 residues. Germline V lookup: CDR1 LGHNA, CDR2 YSLEER. After removal of 0 bases from V and 5 bases from J, the junction contained 7 bases not matched to a gene. CDR3 DNA sequence: TGCGCCAGCAGCCAAGATGGGCCTAGCGGGAGTAACGAGCAGTACTTC. Its translation is CASSQDGPSGSNEQYF.

This chain joins TRBV5-1 and TRBJ1-2, with D unclear. The V gene's germline CDR1 is SGHRS and CDR2 YFSETQ. The CDR3 is 14 amino acids. The V end was cut by 3 bases, the J end by 8 bases, with 17 bases between. In DNA form, the CDR3 reads TGCGCCAGCAGCTCCCACGGACCGACGGGGGGCTACACCTTC. This sequence encodes CASSSHGPTGGYTF. The variable domain in full, with the rest retrieved from reference TRBV5-1 and TRBJ1-2, is KAGVTQTPRYLIKTRGQQVTLSCSPISGHRSVSWYQQTPGQGLQFLFEYFSETQRNKGNFPGRFSGRQFSNSRSEMNVSTLELGDSALYLCASSSHGPTGGYTFGSGTRLTVV.

This clone was seen a few times. The V call is TRBV27, the J call TRBJ2-1, with D possibly TRBD2 on 7 matching bases. This CDR3 region has 13 residues. The ends were cut back, 5 bases at V and 7 bases at J, with 12 bases in the middle. Germline CDR1 and CDR2: MNHEY and SMNVEV (reference sequence). This chain's CDR3 is CASSRGAKNEQFF. The CDR3 DNA reads as TGTGCCAGCAGTCGGGGGGCTAAGAATGAGCAGTTCTTC.

The chain has TRBV5-6 and TRBJ2-1; 10 bases fit TRBD2. This CDR3 contains 14 residues. Per the germline V gene, CDR1 is SGHDT and CDR2 is YYEEEE. Trimming at V came to 7 bases and at J to 7 bases, leaving 8 bases not matched to a gene. CDR3 region: CASHHLAGVNEQFF. Written as DNA, the CDR3 is TGTGCCAGCCACCATCTAGCGGGAGTGAATGAGCAGTTCTTC. Full variable domain (remainder filled in from reference TRBV5-6 and TRBJ2-1): DAGVTQSPTHLIKTRGQQVTLRCSPKSGHDTVSWYQQALGQGPQFIFQYYEEEERQRGNFPDRFSGHQFPNYSSELNVNALLLGDSALYLCASHHLAGVNEQFFGPGTRLTVL.

The chain recombines TRBV28 with TRBJ1-5; TRBD1 is a possible D gene (5 bases). Between the trimmed V and J ends, which lost 5 bases and 6 bases, there was a span of 14 bases. This CDR3 comprises 14 residues. Germline CDR1 reads MDHEN; CDR2 reads SYDVKM. CDR3 bases: TGTGCCAGCAGTCTCGGGGCCGGGCTTCAGCCCCAGCATTTT. Its protein is CASSLGAGLQPQHF.

V usage is TRBV30 and J usage is TRBJ1-2; TRBD1 might be the D (6 bases). The CDR3 consists of 14 residues. Deletions cut 3 bases from V and 6 bases from J, with 17 bases between. Germline CDR1 and CDR2: GTSNPN and SVGIG (reference sequence). The CDR3, as DNA: TGTGCCTGGAGAGGATGGGACAACCCGAATGGCTACACCTTC. It translates to CAWRGWDNPNGYTF.

The chain is built from TRBV11-2 and TRBJ2-7; D is possibly TRBD1 or TRBD2 (5 bases each). Germline CDR1 is SGHAT and CDR2 is FQNNGV. Trimming shortened V by 3 bases and J by 7 bases, and 13 bases separated the two germline ends. The length of the CDR3 is 13 residues. The CDR3 sequence: CASSFGPEGEQYF. The CDR3 nucleotides are TGTGCCAGCAGCTTTGGTCCCGAGGGGGAGCAGTACTTC.

The CDR3 DNA follows: TGCGCCAGCAGCTTGGACGGGTCGGGACTACGGTACCAAGAGACCCAGTACTTC. Protein sequence: CASSLDGSGLRYQETQYF. The rearrangement links TRBV5-1 to TRBJ2-5; 7 nucleotides match TRBD2. The CDR3 is made up of 18 amino acids. Germline-derived CDR1 and CDR2 are SGHRS and YFSETQ. V was clipped by 0 bases and J by 0 bases; unmatched bases: 11.

The chain recombines TRBV5-4 with TRBJ2-7; D is unclear. Per germline, CDR1 SGHNT and CDR2 YYREEE (reference sequence). Deletions cut 4 bases from V and 4 bases from J, with 9 bases between. The CDR3 loop spans 12 amino acids. CDR3 region: CASSPDGYEQYF. In DNA, the CDR3 is TGTGCCAGCAGCCCGGACGGGTACGAGCAGTACTTC.